Below, 2 T cell receptor beta chains from the same sample are listed, as sequenced in a study of cytomegalovirus exposure and HLA in healthy donors. PCR involved 60 Vbeta and 13 Jbeta primers. Method: immunoSEQ multiplex PCR; TCRdb's copy keeps in-frame clones and lacks some. The table records roughly 27,000 clones, 62% of them present only once. Input material: PBMCs. These receptors all come from a male donor in good health and CMV-seropositive.

The gene calls are TRBV7-9 and TRBJ2-2, with TRBD1 matching 7 bases. CDR1 SEHNR and CDR2 FQNEAQ come from the germline V gene (reference sequence). The CDR3 contains 14 residues. V lost 5 bases, J lost 5 bases, and 5 bases stayed unmatched. CDR3 loop: CASSKGQRTGELFF. The CDR3, as DNA: TGTGCCAGCAGCAAGGGACAGCGGACCGGGGAGCTGTTTTTT.

V usage is TRBV4-1 and J usage is TRBJ1-1; tentative D call: TRBD1 (5 bases). The ends were cut back, 1 base at V and 5 bases at J, with 17 bases in the middle. Germline values: CDR1 MGHRA, CDR2 YSYEKL. This CDR3 is 16 amino acids long. The CDR3 DNA reads TGCGCCAGCAGCCAAGTAATACGGGTAAGGGGAACTGAAGCTTTCTTT. It translates to CASSQVIRVRGTEAFF.